The text below deals with one TCR beta chain. The germline gives CDR1 SGHAT, CDR2 FQNNGV. V lost 4 bases and J lost 1, with 23 bases in between. CDR3 length: 19 amino acids. In the original workflow: Estimates of nucleated cell counts were drawn from the amplification of reference gene primers. TCRdb's table, derived via immunoSEQ multiplex PCR, lists solely in-frame clones and lacks some. Clonal size and the V and J genes are those of that table, whereas D and trimming came from the DNA. Here the sample spans more than 20,000 clones, 89% being singletons. The data stem from a study of blood T cell repertoires in COVID-19. The overall study: Acute and convalescent COVID-19 specimens originated in the United States, Italy and Spain. T cells, B-cell-depleted T cells, or PBMCs provided the cDNA or gDNA that served as material.

This sequence originates from a human donor in a cohort sampled during active COVID-19. The source material was peripheral blood. The chain employs TRBV11-2 and TRBJ1-3; D remains ambiguous. The CDR3 spells CASSSTQVLAGRSGNTIYF. Written as DNA, the CDR3 is TGTGCCAGCAGCTCGACCCAGGTTCTGGCGGGGAGGTCTGGAAACACCATATATTTT.